These 21 T cell receptor beta chains were sequenced from one sample in a study of STAT5B mutations in CD4+ large granular lymphocyte leukemia. Repertoires were generated with immunoSEQ multiplex PCR, while TCRdb's copy carries only in-frame clones and drops some. The table includes some 7,700 clones, under 90% detected once. The sequencing input was PBMCs. The receptors originated from a woman between 70 and 85 years old with CD4+ T-cell large granular lymphocyte leukemia.

The chain joins TRBV11-3 to TRBJ2-7, with D perhaps given as TRBD1 or TRBD2 (5 bases each). The CDR3 totals 17 residues. The V gene lost 5 bases and the J gene lost 2 bases, with 22 bases spanning the gap. Germline values: CDR1 SGHNT, CDR2 YENEEA. CDR3 region: CASSPWASGTVTYEQYF. DNA for the CDR3: TGTGCCAGCAGCCCGTGGGCCTCCGGGACGGTAACCTACGAGCAGTACTTC. The whole variable domain, remainder taken from reference TRBV11-3 and TRBJ2-7, is EAGVVQSPRYKIIEKKQPVAFWCNPISGHNTLYWYLQNLGQGPELLIRYENEEAVDDSQLPKDRFSAERLKGVDSTLKIQPAELGDSAVYLCASSPWASGTVTYEQYFGPGTRLTVT.

This clone was observed once. The V call is TRBV28, the J call TRBJ2-5; D gene unclear. This CDR3 region has 14 residues. Per the germline V gene, CDR1 is MDHEN and CDR2 is SYDVKM. V was cut by 2 bases and J by 1 base, with 8 bases left in between. The CDR3 here is CASSLSYSQETQYF. The DNA of the CDR3 is TGTGCCAGCAGTTTAAGTTACAGCCAAGAGACCCAGTACTTC.

This chain connects TRBV5-1 to TRBJ1-1; the D is unclear. With 0 bases removed from V and 1 base from J, the gap between germline ends came to 4 bases. Per the germline V gene, CDR1 is SGHRS and CDR2 is YFSETQ. The CDR3 length is 13 residues. This CDR3 reads CASSLAANTEAFF. CDR3 nucleotides: TGCGCCAGCAGCTTGGCCGCGAACACTGAAGCTTTCTTT.

The J gene is TRBJ1-2, the V gene TRBV4-2, with a weak D call TRBD1 (6 bases). The CDR3 has 13 amino acids. Germline lookup yields CDR1 LGHNA and CDR2 YNFKEQ. V lost 0 bases, J lost 7 bases, and 9 bases lay in between. This CDR3 is CASSQDSGAGYTF. CDR3 nucleotides: TGTGCCAGCAGCCAAGATTCAGGGGCTGGCTACACCTTC.

The CDR3 DNA sequence: TGTGCCAGCAGCTTATACGGCGGCGGGCTAGCGGGGGGATCCCTCACAGATACGCAGTATTTT. Translation gives CASSLYGGGLAGGSLTDTQYF. The chain carries TRBV7-3 and TRBJ2-3; 11 nucleotides line up with TRBD2. V shed 2 bases, J shed 2 bases, and the junction held 18 bases outside the gene matches. Germline CDR1 and CDR2: SGHTA and FQGTGA. The CDR3 is 21 amino acids.

The rearrangement joins TRBV11-3 to TRBJ1-2; the D gene is possibly TRBD1 (5 bases). CDR3 length equals 17 residues. The germline gives CDR1 SGHNT, CDR2 YENEEA. V was shortened by 4 bases and J by 8 bases, with 26 bases between the two germline ends. The CDR3 bases are TGTGCCAGCAGCTCCACAGCCGGCAGGGAGGTTGGAGAAGGCTACACCTTC. Translating gives CASSSTAGREVGEGYTF.

The chain recombines TRBV15 with TRBJ2-1; tentatively, D is TRBD2 (5 bases). Trimming removed 11 bases from V and 0 bases from J, with 8 bases in between. The CDR3 has 12 amino acids. Germline CDR1 and CDR2: LNHNV and YYDKDF (reference sequence). CDR3 sequence reads: CASGSSYNEQFF. CDR3 in DNA: TGTGCCTCGGGGAGCTCCTACAATGAGCAGTTCTTC.

The chain joins TRBV6-6 to TRBJ1-1, with unresolved D. The germline V gene encodes CDR1 MNHNY and CDR2 SVGAGI (reference sequence). The CDR3 totals 14 residues. V was clipped by 6 bases and J by 1 base, with 12 bases between them. The CDR3 protein is CASSPPETNTEAFF. CDR3 DNA: TGTGCCAGCAGCCCGCCCGAGACGAACACTGAAGCTTTCTTT.

The V and J genes are TRBV7-6 and TRBJ1-2, with no clear D. The V end lost 5 bases, the J end lost 2 bases, and 9 bases lay between the germline ends. CDR3 length: 13 residues. Germline loops: CDR1 SGHVS, CDR2 FNYEAQ. CDR3 in amino acids: CASSHGPNYGYTF. The CDR3 DNA reads TGTGCCAGCAGCCACGGCCCGAACTATGGCTACACCTTC.

The chain uses TRBV7-2 and TRBJ1-4, with 8 nucleotides matching TRBD1. The germline V gene has CDR1 SGHTA and CDR2 FQGNSA. The CDR3 is 14 amino acids. The V gene end was trimmed by 5 bases and the J gene end by 8 bases; junction bases not matched to a gene: 7. CDR3 bases: TGTGCCAGCAGCCCGGACAGGGTAGGAGAAAAACTGTTTTTT. Translating it yields CASSPDRVGEKLFF.

CDR3 sequence: CASSVGGLIANEKLFF. Here the CDR3 DNA reads TGTGCCAGCAGCGTAGGCGGGTTGATAGCTAATGAAAAACTGTTTTTT. This rearrangement joins TRBV9 to TRBJ1-4; no firm D call. In germline, CDR1 is SGDLS, CDR2 YYNGEE. The CDR3 has 16 residues. The V gene lost 0 bases and the J gene lost 3 bases, with 12 bases spanning the gap.

V gene TRBV20-1 combines with J gene TRBJ2-7; D gene ambiguous. Between the trimmed V and J ends, which lost 7 bases and 2 bases, there was a span of 9 bases. Germline CDR1 reads DFQATT; CDR2 reads SNEGSKA (reference sequence). There are 11 residues in the CDR3. The CDR3 coding sequence is TGCAGTGTACTACAGACCTACGAGCAGTACTTC. Translating gives CSVLQTYEQYF.

This clone was counted a single time. This chain uses TRBV2 with TRBJ1-5; TRBD1 might be the D (5 bases). V dropped 8 bases and J dropped 7 bases, with 18 bases sitting between them. CDR3 length: 14 residues. Germline V gene sequence: CDR1 SNHLY, CDR2 FYNNEI. In nucleotides, the CDR3 is TGTGCCAGCTCGTCCCCGGGGGTGGGACAGCCCCAGCATTTT. Amino acids: CASSSPGVGQPQHF. Together with reference TRBV2 and TRBJ1-5, the CDR3 gives the full variable domain: EPEVTQTPSHQVTQMGQEVILRCVPISNHLYFYWYRQILGQKVEFLVSFYNNEISEKSEIFDDQFSVERPDGSNFTLKIRSTKLEDSAMYFCASSSPGVGQPQHFGDGTRLSIL.

The rearrangement links TRBV2 to TRBJ2-2; 8 bases fit TRBD1. V shed 3 bases, J shed 7 bases, and the junction held 7 bases outside the gene matches. Germline V lookup: CDR1 SNHLY, CDR2 FYNNEI. The CDR3 extends over 15 amino acids. CDR3 region: CASSDLAGGSGELFF. CDR3 bases: TGTGCCAGCAGTGATTTGGCAGGGGGCAGCGGGGAGCTGTTTTTT. Complete variable domain (other parts from reference TRBV2 and TRBJ2-2): EPEVTQTPSHQVTQMGQEVILRCVPISNHLYFYWYRQILGQKVEFLVSFYNNEISEKSEIFDDQFSVERPDGSNFTLKIRSTKLEDSAMYFCASSDLAGGSGELFFGEGSRLTVL.

The genes are TRBV4-1 and TRBJ1-3; D perhaps matches TRBD1 (5 bases). V lost 2 bases and J lost 0, with 23 bases in between. Per the germline V gene, CDR1 is MGHRA and CDR2 is YSYEKL. This CDR3 is built from 20 residues. The CDR3 loop reads CASSQTGTRRIKFSGNTIYF. The CDR3 DNA sequence: TGCGCCAGCAGCCAAACCGGGACCAGAAGGATTAAGTTCTCTGGAAACACCATATATTTT.

This chain joins TRBV9 and TRBJ2-5; no clear D gene. The CDR3 loop spans 14 amino acids. V lost 2 bases to trimming and J lost 5 bases, with 13 bases between them. Germline lookup yields CDR1 SGDLS and CDR2 YYNGEE. The CDR3 is CASSVLASTETQYF. For the CDR3, the DNA is TGTGCCAGCAGCGTCTTAGCTTCAACGGAGACCCAGTACTTC.

This chain links TRBV19 with TRBJ2-3; 9 bases are a match to TRBD2. The CDR3 sequence is 16 residues long. The V gene's germline CDR1 is LNHDA and CDR2 SQIVND (reference sequence). V gave up 3 bases and J gave up 3 bases; unmatched junction bases: 7. The CDR3: CASSMWRGGMTDTQYF. DNA of the CDR3: TGTGCCAGTAGTATGTGGCGGGGGGGTATGACAGATACGCAGTATTTT.

This chain joins TRBV6-1 and TRBJ2-3; unclear D gene. The ends were cut back, 4 bases at V and 0 bases at J, with 11 bases in the middle. The CDR3 is made up of 15 amino acids. CDR1 is MNHNS, CDR2 SASEGT, per germline. As DNA, the CDR3 is TGTGCCAGCAGTGCCGGACGTCTTAGCACAGATACGCAGTATTTT. As protein: CASSAGRLSTDTQYF.

The V and J genes are TRBV11-2 and TRBJ2-5; D not resolved. CDR3 length equals 13 residues. V was trimmed by 0 bases and J by 3 bases, leaving 5 bases between them. Germline CDR1 and CDR2: SGHAT and FQNNGV. CDR3 amino acids: CASSLDGEETQYF. CDR3 nucleotides: TGTGCCAGCAGCTTAGACGGAGAAGAGACCCAGTACTTC. Combining the CDR3 with reference TRBV11-2 and TRBJ2-5 gives the whole variable domain EAGVAQSPRYKIIEKRQSVAFWCNPISGHATLYWYQQILGQGPKLLIQFQNNGVVDDSQLPKDRFSAERLKGVDSTLKIQPAKLEDSAVYLCASSLDGEETQYFGPGTRLLVL.

The chain is built from TRBV4-2 and TRBJ1-6; tentative D call: TRBD1 (6 bases). Germline V gene lookup returns CDR1 LGHNA and CDR2 YNFKEQ. This CDR3 contains 16 residues. V was pared by 5 bases and J by 7 bases, with 18 bases between. CDR3 sequence: CASSKQGRGYNSPLHF. Here the CDR3 DNA reads TGTGCCAGCAGCAAACAGGGCCGGGGGTACAATTCACCCCTCCACTTT.

This chain uses TRBV15 with TRBJ1-2; TRBD1 aligns across 9 bases. This CDR3 spans 15 amino acids. Germline CDR1 is LNHNV and CDR2 is YYDKDF (reference sequence). V was clipped by 0 bases and J by 8 bases; unmatched bases: 7. The CDR3 DNA reads as TGTGCCACCAGCAGAGATACAGGGGGCTCGAGAGGCTACACCTTC. As protein: CATSRDTGGSRGYTF.